Presented here are 18 T cell receptor beta chains from one specimen sequenced in a study of blood T cell repertoires in COVID-19 (dated by TCRdb to the early 2020s). The receptor library was made with the immunoSEQ multiplex PCR assay. Drawn from immuneACCESS, this table holds only the in-frame rearrangements with V and J called that TCRdb kept. Clones are partly lost; checked studies trace under half to an unresolved V gene and leave the rest unexplained. In all, the sample holds roughly 250,000 clones, and over 70% of those were seen once. The ten largest make up 3.3% of the sample. Material for sequencing was peripheral blood. These TCRs come from a woman of 80 years or more with acute or convalescent COVID-19.

The V and J genes are TRBV4-1 and TRBJ2-1, with 7 bases matching TRBD2. The V gene's germline CDR1 is MGHRA and CDR2 YSYEKL. The CDR3 sequence is 16 residues long. Trimming at V came to 0 bases and at J to 3 bases, leaving 5 bases not matched to a gene. CDR3 amino acids: CASSQDRSGIYNEQFF. CDR3 bases: TGCGCCAGCAGCCAAGATAGGAGCGGGATCTACAATGAGCAGTTCTTC.

This clone has only one observation. The V call is TRBV14, the J call TRBJ1-2; TRBD1 aligns across 7 bases. The CDR3 is made up of 15 amino acids. The junction had 10 bases not matched to a gene; V was cut back by 1 base and J by 8 bases. Per germline, CDR1 SGHDN and CDR2 FVKESK. As DNA, the CDR3 is TGTGCCAGCAGCCAAGCCGGGACAGCCTTCGTGGGCTACACCTTC. Its protein product is CASSQAGTAFVGYTF.

The V and J genes are TRBV2 and TRBJ1-4, with D maybe TRBD1 (5 bases). The germline V gene has CDR1 SNHLY and CDR2 FYNNEI. This CDR3 is 15 amino acids long. V lost 3 bases, J lost 7 bases, and 15 bases lay in between. The CDR3 DNA reads TGTGCCAGCAGTGAGGGGCAGGCGGGGGGTGAAAAACTGTTTTTT. This sequence encodes CASSEGQAGGEKLFF.

V gene TRBV29-1 combines with J gene TRBJ1-2, with no clear D. V lost 3 bases, J lost 0 bases, and 14 bases lay in between. The CDR3 has 15 amino acids. CDR1 is SQVTM and CDR2 is ANQGSEA in the germline V gene. As DNA, the CDR3 is TGCAGCGTTGAGAGCAGCACTGGGCCTAACTATGGCTACACCTTC. Translating it yields CSVESSTGPNYGYTF.

V is TRBV7-3 and J is TRBJ1-4, with 7 bases lining up with TRBD1. Germline CDR1 SGHTA, CDR2 FQGTGA. CDR3 length: 18 residues. V was clipped by 5 bases and J by 4 bases; unmatched bases: 16. The CDR3 loop reads CASSPRQGPNLLNEKLFF. The CDR3 nucleotides read TGTGCCAGCAGCCCCCGACAGGGACCCAATCTCCTTAATGAAAAACTGTTTTTT.

This chain connects TRBV7-8 to TRBJ2-2, with D possibly being TRBD2 (6 bases). This CDR3 is built from 17 residues. Looked up from germline, CDR1 is SGHVS and CDR2 is FQNEAQ. V lost 2 bases and J 5 bases, leaving 18 bases between the germline ends. CDR3 DNA sequence: TGTGCCAGCAGCTTAAAGAGAAGGGACTTCGGGACCGGGGAGCTGTTTTTT. Protein product: CASSLKRRDFGTGELFF. Complete variable domain (other parts from reference TRBV7-8 and TRBJ2-2): GAGVSQSPRYKVAKRGQDVALRCDPISGHVSLFWYQQALGQGPEFLTYFQNEAQLDKSGLPSDRFFAERPEGSVSTLKIQRTQQEDSAVYLCASSLKRRDFGTGELFFGEGSRLTVL.

This sequence joins TRBV3-1 (or the pseudogene TRBV3-2) and TRBJ2-7, with TRBD2 matching over 10 bases. J lost 0 bases, V lost 1 base, and 9 bases had no gene match. This CDR3 spans 18 amino acids. Per the germline V gene, CDR1 is LGHDT and CDR2 is YNNKEL (reference sequence). Here the CDR3 reads CASSQGFPGTSDSYEQYF. In DNA form, the CDR3 reads TGTGCCAGCAGCCAAGGATTTCCCGGGACTAGCGACTCCTACGAGCAGTACTTC.

This clone showed up just a few times. The chain recombines TRBV19 with TRBJ1-1, with TRBD1 matching over 7 bases. Germline V CDR1 and CDR2: LNHDA, SQIVND (reference sequence). The CDR3 runs 14 residues. The J segment lost 3 bases and the V segment lost 7 bases, leaving 8 bases of the junction unmatched. Here the CDR3 DNA reads TGTGCCAGTACCCAAACAGGGGCGCACACTGAAGCTTTCTTT. Translation: CASTQTGAHTEAFF.

The V call is TRBV6-5, the J call TRBJ2-7; TRBD2 aligns across 11 bases. CDR3 size: 14 residues. Trimming at V came to 10 bases and at J to 0 bases, leaving 5 bases not matched to a gene. The germline V gene encodes CDR1 MNHEY and CDR2 SVGAGI. The CDR3 region has the DNA TGTGCCACCGTTACTAGCGGGAGCTCCTACGAGCAGTACTTC. Translated: CATVTSGSSYEQYF.

This clone was seen more than once but under ten times. Here the CDR3 DNA reads TGTGCCAGCAGTTATCCCGGGACAGCCGGAAACACCATATATTTT. Its translation: CASSYPGTAGNTIYF. The chain couples TRBV6-2 or TRBV6-3 to TRBJ1-3; 7 bases agree with TRBD1. The CDR3 spans 15 residues. Germline V CDR1 and CDR2: MNHEY, SVGEGT. After removal of 3 bases from V and 4 bases from J, the junction contained 6 bases not matched to a gene.

This clone was counted once. The chain employs TRBV12-3 or TRBV12-4 and TRBJ1-3; D call uncertain. The CDR3 extends over 12 amino acids. With 3 bases removed from V and 2 bases from J, the gap between germline ends came to 2 bases. Here the CDR3 DNA reads TGTGCCAGCAGTTTTACTGGAAACACCATATATTTT. Encoded protein: CASSFTGNTIYF.

As to this clone: Other DNA sequences within the sample encode an identical CDR3. The chain is built from TRBV9 and TRBJ1-2; 7 bases fit TRBD1. CDR3 size: 14 residues. The germline V gene encodes CDR1 SGDLS and CDR2 YYNGEE. With 2 bases clipped from V and 0 bases from J, the junction kept 1 base outside the gene matches. CDR3 nucleotide sequence: TGTGCCAGCAGCGTGGGACAGTCTAACTATGGCTACACCTTC. Encoded protein: CASSVGQSNYGYTF.

This sequence joins TRBV18 and TRBJ1-5; perhaps TRBD1 as D (6 bases). The V and J ends lost 3 bases and 4 bases respectively, with 7 bases between them. The CDR3 extends over 13 amino acids. Germline CDR1 KGHSH, CDR2 LQKENI. For the CDR3, the DNA is TGTGCCAGCTCACCCACAGGGAATCAGCCCCAGCATTTT. The encoded protein is CASSPTGNQPQHF.

This rearrangement joins TRBV4-3 to TRBJ2-3; 8 nucleotides line up with TRBD2. There are 17 residues in the CDR3. Germline V CDR1 and CDR2: LGHNA, YSLEER. With 3 bases clipped from V and 1 base from J, the junction kept 9 bases outside the gene matches. CDR3 in DNA: TGCGCCAGCAGCCAGGGTTCCTTTAGCGGGGGCACAGATACGCAGTATTTT. This translates into CASSQGSFSGGTDTQYF.

In this sample, this clone turned up once. This sequence joins TRBV18 and TRBJ2-5; 9 positions agree with TRBD1. This CDR3 has 17 residues. The germline V gene encodes CDR1 KGHSH and CDR2 LQKENI. Trimming removed 3 bases from V and 5 bases from J; junction bases left unmatched: 13. The CDR3 spells CASSPYTGGGFVETQYF. Written as DNA, the CDR3 is TGTGCCAGCTCACCCTATACAGGGGGCGGTTTCGTCGAGACCCAGTACTTC.

The genes are TRBV6-2 or TRBV6-3 and TRBJ1-5; TRBD1 matches 8 bases. CDR3 length: 15 amino acids. Trimming removed 2 bases from V and 6 bases from J; junction bases left unmatched: 6. Germline CDR1 reads MNHEY; CDR2 reads SVGEGT. CDR3: CASSYRTGTIQPQHF. CDR3 in DNA: TGTGCCAGCAGTTACCGGACAGGGACGATTCAGCCCCAGCATTTT.

Comments on this clone: This sample includes further DNA sequences coding for the same CDR3. CDR3 loop: CSARQNYEQYF. In DNA, the CDR3 is TGCAGTGCTAGGCAGAACTACGAGCAGTACTTC. This chain joins TRBV20-1 and TRBJ2-7; no clear D gene. The CDR3 runs to 11 residues. The V end lost 3 bases, the J end lost 3 bases, and 6 bases lay between the germline ends. Germline V gene data show CDR1 as DFQATT and CDR2 as SNEGSKA (reference sequence).

The rearrangement links TRBV6-6 to TRBJ1-2; no definite D call. V lost 7 bases and J lost 2, with 8 bases in between. The CDR3 covers 12 residues. CDR1 is MNHNY and CDR2 is SVGAGI in the germline V gene (reference sequence). The CDR3 DNA is TGTGCCAGCAACCGCGTCAACTATGGCTACACCTTC. It codes for CASNRVNYGYTF.